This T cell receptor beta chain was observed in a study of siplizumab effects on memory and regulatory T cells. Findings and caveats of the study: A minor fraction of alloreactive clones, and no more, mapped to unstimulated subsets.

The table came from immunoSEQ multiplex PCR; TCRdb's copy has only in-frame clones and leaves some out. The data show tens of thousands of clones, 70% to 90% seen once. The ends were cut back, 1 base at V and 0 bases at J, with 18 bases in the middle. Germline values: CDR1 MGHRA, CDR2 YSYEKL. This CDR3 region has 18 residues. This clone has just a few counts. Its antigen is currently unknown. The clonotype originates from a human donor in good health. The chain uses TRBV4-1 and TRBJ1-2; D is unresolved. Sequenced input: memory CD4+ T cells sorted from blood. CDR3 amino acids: CASSQGVLLLNANYGYTF. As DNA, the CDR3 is TGCGCCAGCAGCCAAGGTGTCCTCCTTTTGAACGCTAACTATGGCTACACCTTC.